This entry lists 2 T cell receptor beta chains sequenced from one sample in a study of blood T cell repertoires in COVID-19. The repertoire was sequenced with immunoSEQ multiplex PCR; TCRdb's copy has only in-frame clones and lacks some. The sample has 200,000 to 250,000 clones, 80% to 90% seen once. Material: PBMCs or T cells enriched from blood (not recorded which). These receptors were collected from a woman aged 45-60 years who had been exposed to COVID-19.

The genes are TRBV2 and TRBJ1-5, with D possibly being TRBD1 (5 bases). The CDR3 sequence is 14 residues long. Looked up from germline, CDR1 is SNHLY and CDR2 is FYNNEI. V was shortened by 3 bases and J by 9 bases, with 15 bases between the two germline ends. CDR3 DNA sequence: TGTGCCAGCAGTGACCGGCAGGGTCTAAGGCCCCAGCATTTT. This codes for CASSDRQGLRPQHF.

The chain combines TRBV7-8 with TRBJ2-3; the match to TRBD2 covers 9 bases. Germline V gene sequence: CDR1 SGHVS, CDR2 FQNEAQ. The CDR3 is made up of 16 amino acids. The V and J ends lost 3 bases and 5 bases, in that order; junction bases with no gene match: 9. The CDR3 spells CASSLRRGGREDTQYF. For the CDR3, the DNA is TGTGCCAGCAGCTTGAGGCGGGGGGGCCGGGAAGATACGCAGTATTTT.